Given below is one T cell receptor (beta chain) in context. Its antigen is unidentified. The read ends 3 residues early relative to the CDR3; the germline J gene fills the gap. Only in-frame clones appear in the TCRdb table, and some are missing; sequencing was by immunoSEQ multiplex PCR. Its table records some 14,000 clones. CDR1 SGHRS and CDR2 YFSETQ come from the germline V gene. The V end was cut by 5 bases, the J end by 4 bases, with 18 bases between. This CDR3 comprises 16 residues. MY09/MY11 PCR detected cervical HPV DNA; dot-blot assigned genotypes. This entry comes from a study of T cells in women clearing cervical HPV infection. Across the whole study: Only a few women had HLA typing results available. General study results and limits: Repertoire richness, not evenness, was significantly elevated in CIN3+ cases versus controls. Associations may precede or follow infection; HPV-specific or memory T cells were not isolated.

The sequenced sample was blood buffy coat. This rearrangement joins TRBV5-1 to TRBJ2-2; D perhaps matches TRBD1 (6 bases). The receptor was isolated from a woman aged 18 to 75 with a cervical HPV16 infection that either progressed to CIN3+ or cleared (not recorded which). CDR3 in amino acids: CASSSTGTPGTGELFF. Incomplete CDR3 DNA: TGCGCCAGCAGTTCTACCGGGACACCGGGCACCGGGGAG.